Below, 21 T cell receptor beta chains from the same sample are listed, as sequenced in a study of blood T cells in healthy people across ages (dated by TCRdb to the mid-2010s). The protocol used for the library was 5' RACE. For sequencing, an Illumina HiSeq 2500 was employed. A second 7 to 11 cycle PCR used a sample-barcoded 5' primer and a J-beta primer mix. TCRdb redid the processing of the public reads, applying fastp at Q25 and MiXCR, and retained in-frame beta chains. Every entry covers one CDR3 protein and lists the most common genes and DNA from its rows. Across this sample there are over 550,000 distinct CDR3 sequences, with about 30% seen only once. Together, the top ten hold approximately 15% of the sample. The sequenced material came from blood. Source of these receptors: a woman of 80 years or more in good health.

This clonotype was observed a single time. This could be a read error, since a much larger clone is one nucleotide away. The gene calls are TRBV20-1 and TRBJ1-5; no definite D call. CDR1 is DFQATT, CDR2 SNEGSKA, per germline (reference sequence). The CDR3 is made up of 12 amino acids. The ends were cut back, 5 bases at V and 1 base at J, with 6 bases in the middle. CDR3 coding DNA: TGCAGTGCTTTTGGCAGCAATCAGCCCCAGCATTTT. Residues: CSAFGSNQPQHF.

About this clonotype itself: This may stem from a read error, because a much larger clone lies one nucleotide away. CDR3 bases: TGTGCCAGCACGGACGGAGCCTACAATGAGCAGTACTTC. This gives the protein CASTDGAYNEQYF. This rearrangement joins TRBV27 to TRBJ2-1; no clear D gene. Judging by the DNA end, TRBJ2-7 fits better; the J call may be wrong. Germline CDR1 MNHEY, CDR2 SMNVEV (reference sequence). CDR3 length equals 13 residues.

In its sample, this clonotype was seen many times. The V call is TRBV5-1, the J call TRBJ1-2; D unresolved. Germline lookup yields CDR1 SGHRS and CDR2 YFSETQ. The V end was cut by 0 bases, the J end by 8 bases, with 8 bases between. This CDR3 is built from 12 residues. DNA for the CDR3: TGCGCCAGCAGCTTGGAAGGCTTAGGCTACACCTTC. As protein: CASSLEGLGYTF.

This clonotype was picked up many times. The rearrangement joins TRBV28 to TRBJ2-3; no reliable D call. Trimming left V 8 bases short and J 0 bases short, with 12 bases between. CDR1 is MDHEN and CDR2 is SYDVKM in the germline V gene. This CDR3 has 14 residues. CDR3 in DNA: TGTGCCAGCGCCGCGGCTGGAAGCACAGATACGCAGTATTTT. Translating it yields CASAAAGSTDTQYF.

Ten or more counts support this clonotype. This rearrangement joins TRBV20-1 to TRBJ2-5, with 13 positions matching TRBD2. Trimming removed 4 bases from V and 2 bases from J; junction bases left unmatched: 7. This CDR3 comprises 16 residues. Germline values: CDR1 DFQATT, CDR2 SNEGSKA (reference sequence). CDR3: CSATRTSGGQQETQYF. Here the CDR3 DNA reads TGCAGTGCTACTCGGACTAGCGGGGGCCAACAAGAGACCCAGTACTTC.

Only a few counts were recorded for this clonotype. A much more abundant neighbour one base away suggests this may be a read error. CDR3 sequence: CSARPRAGRTYEQYF. The CDR3 DNA follows: TGCAGTGCTAGACCTCGGGCAGGCAGGACCTACGAGCAGTACTTC. V is TRBV20-1 and J is TRBJ2-7; D is uncertain. Germline V gene data show CDR1 as DFQATT and CDR2 as SNEGSKA (reference sequence). The CDR3 extends over 15 amino acids. The V end was cut by 2 bases, the J end by 2 bases, with 16 bases between.

In regard to this clonotype: A read error is possible here, since a much larger clone lies one base away. The rearrangement links TRBV5-1 to TRBJ2-5, with TRBD2 matching over 8 bases. Germline V gives CDR1 SGHRS, CDR2 YFSETQ. The ends lost 0 bases at V and 11 bases at J; junction bases unmatched: 12. CDR3 length equals 15 residues. CDR3 nucleotide sequence: TGCGCCAGCAGCTTGGACGGGGGGGGGCTCAATGAGCAGTACTTC. Amino acid sequence: CASSLDGGGLNEQYF.

Concerning this clonotype: One base away lies a much larger clone, so this may be a sequencing read error. The chain uses TRBV6-2 or TRBV6-3 and TRBJ2-1, with unresolved D. From germline, CDR1 is MNHEY and CDR2 SVGEGT. The CDR3 spans 14 residues. V dropped 6 bases and J dropped 9 bases, with 18 bases sitting between them. CDR3 sequence: CASRDPFVQAEQFF. In DNA, the CDR3 is TGTGCCAGCAGGGACCCTTTCGTCCAGGCTGAGCAGTTCTTC.

In regard to this clonotype: This may stem from a read error, because a much larger clone lies one nucleotide away. The chain employs TRBV6-5 and TRBJ1-4; D not resolved. Germline V gives CDR1 MNHEY, CDR2 SVGAGI. The CDR3 runs to 15 residues. CDR3: CASSYSGRVDEKRFF. The CDR3, as DNA: TGTGCCAGCAGTTACTCCGGGAGGGTAGATGAAAAACGGTTTTTT.

This clonotype was detected ten times or more. A much more abundant neighbour one base away suggests this may be a read error. V usage is TRBV4-2 and J usage is TRBJ2-5; the match to TRBD1 covers 9 bases. Germline V gene lookup returns CDR1 LGHNA and CDR2 YNFKEQ. This CDR3 has 15 amino acids. V lost 4 bases, J lost 11 bases, and 14 bases stayed unmatched. CDR3 loop: CASSRGQGKSGEQYF. The CDR3 DNA is TGTGCCAGCAGCCGGGGACAGGGAAAGTCGGGTGAGCAGTACTTC.

The V gene is TRBV30, the J gene TRBJ1-4, with D perhaps TRBD1 (5 bases). Trimming left V 3 bases short and J 6 bases short, with 11 bases between. CDR1 and CDR2 from the germline V gene are GTSNPN and SVGIG (reference sequence). This CDR3 region has 13 residues. CDR3 in amino acids: CAWSQGSDEKLFF. The CDR3, as DNA: TGTGCCTGGAGCCAGGGAAGTGATGAAAAACTGTTTTTT.

The sample holds a few counts of this clonotype. This clone may be a read error of a much larger clone one base away. This rearrangement joins TRBV6-1 to TRBJ2-5, with a possible D match to TRBD2 (6 bases). V lost 2 bases and J lost 11, with 24 bases in between. The length of the CDR3 is 16 residues. Germline-derived CDR1 and CDR2 are MNHNS and SASEGT. Here the CDR3 DNA reads TGTGCCAGCAGTGAACGGTCCTCTTATACTCCGGGGGAGCAGTACTTC. This sequence encodes CASSERSSYTPGEQYF.

This chain links TRBV4-3 with TRBJ1-1, with D unclear. Germline V gives CDR1 LGHNA, CDR2 YSLEER. V was trimmed by 0 bases and J by 0 bases, leaving 20 bases between them. This CDR3 is built from 19 residues. The CDR3, as DNA: TGCGCCAGCAGCCAAGATCTTTTCGGCGGAATCTCAATGAACACTGAAGCTTTCTTT. Its protein product is CASSQDLFGGISMNTEAFF.

The rearrangement links TRBV2 to TRBJ2-7, with 8 bases lining up with TRBD1. Losses at the gene ends were 7 bases for V and 5 bases for J; bases not matched to a gene: 7. In germline, CDR1 is SNHLY, CDR2 FYNNEI. The length of the CDR3 is 13 residues. CDR3 in DNA: TGTGCCAGCAACCGACAGGGGTCCAACGAGCAGTACTTC. It encodes CASNRQGSNEQYF.

This clonotype was found a few times. The germline gene is not matched at one end of the junction; a read error may be the cause. This sequence joins TRBV28 and TRBJ1-5, with 10 bases aligning to TRBD1. This CDR3 is 16 amino acids long. The germline V gene encodes CDR1 MDHEN and CDR2 SYDVKM. Here the CDR3 DNA reads TGTGCCAGCATTTTACGGGGACAGGGGAGCAATCAGCCCCAGCATTTT. Protein product: CASILRGQGSNQPQHF.

This clonotype occurred many times. This sequence joins TRBV20-1 and TRBJ2-7; 8 bases are a match to TRBD1. The CDR3 is made up of 12 amino acids. With 6 bases clipped from V and 6 bases from J, the junction kept 7 bases outside the gene matches. Germline-derived CDR1 and CDR2 are DFQATT and SNEGSKA (reference sequence). The chain's CDR3 is CSAKKDRAEQYF. CDR3 coding DNA: TGCAGTGCCAAAAAGGACAGGGCCGAGCAGTACTTC.

This clonotype came up once. This sequence may be a read error, since a much larger clone differs from it by one base. This chain uses TRBV20-1 with TRBJ1-5; maybe TRBD1 (5 bases). Trimming left V 1 base short and J 2 bases short, with 15 bases between. This CDR3 is 16 amino acids long. Germline V CDR1 and CDR2: DFQATT, SNEGSKA (reference sequence). The CDR3 protein is CSARGIEGFGNQPQHF. The CDR3 DNA follows: TGCAGTGCTAGAGGTATAGAGGGGTTTGGCAATCAGCCCCAGCATTTT.

There are many counts of this clonotype. The gene calls are TRBV7-9 and TRBJ1-2; D possibly corresponds to TRBD1 (6 bases). Trimming left V 6 bases short and J 7 bases short, with 15 bases between. The CDR3 spans 13 residues. The germline gives CDR1 SEHNR, CDR2 FQNEAQ (reference sequence). CDR3 nucleotide sequence: TGTGCCAGCAGTTCTGGACAGCGATTTGGCTACACCTTC. It codes for CASSSGQRFGYTF.

On this clonotype: One end of the junction does not line up with germline, which may come from a read error. This chain connects TRBV5-6 to TRBJ2-5; possibly TRBD1 for D (6 bases). The CDR3 runs to 16 residues. CDR1 is SGHDT and CDR2 is YYEEEE in the germline V gene. CDR3 region: CVSGLDSMTGGETQYF. Written as DNA, the CDR3 is TGTGTCAGCGGCCTCGATTCCATGACAGGAGGAGAGACCCAGTACTTC.

The chain couples TRBV5-6 to TRBJ2-1; 8 positions match TRBD1. CDR1 and CDR2 (germline): SGHDT, YYEEEE. CDR3 length: 15 residues. With 4 bases clipped from V and 1 base from J, the junction kept 4 bases outside the gene matches. The CDR3, as DNA: TGTGCCAGCAGCCGACAGGGGTGGTCCTACAATGAGCAGTTCTTC. Its protein is CASSRQGWSYNEQFF. The complete variable domain, with remaining parts taken from reference TRBV5-6 and TRBJ2-1, reads DAGVTQSPTHLIKTRGQQVTLRCSPKSGHDTVSWYQQALGQGPQFIFQYYEEEERQRGNFPDRFSGHQFPNYSSELNVNALLLGDSALYLCASSRQGWSYNEQFFGPGTRLTVL.

A few counts support this clonotype. At one end, the junction sequence differs from germline, possibly due to a read error. The V gene is TRBV7-8, the J gene TRBJ2-7; D gene uncertain. Looked up from germline, CDR1 is SGHVS and CDR2 is FQNEAQ. The CDR3 runs 14 residues. The CDR3 loop is CASSLVYQSYGQYF. The CDR3 coding sequence is TGTGCCAGCAGCTTAGTCTATCAGAGCTACGGGCAGTACTTC.